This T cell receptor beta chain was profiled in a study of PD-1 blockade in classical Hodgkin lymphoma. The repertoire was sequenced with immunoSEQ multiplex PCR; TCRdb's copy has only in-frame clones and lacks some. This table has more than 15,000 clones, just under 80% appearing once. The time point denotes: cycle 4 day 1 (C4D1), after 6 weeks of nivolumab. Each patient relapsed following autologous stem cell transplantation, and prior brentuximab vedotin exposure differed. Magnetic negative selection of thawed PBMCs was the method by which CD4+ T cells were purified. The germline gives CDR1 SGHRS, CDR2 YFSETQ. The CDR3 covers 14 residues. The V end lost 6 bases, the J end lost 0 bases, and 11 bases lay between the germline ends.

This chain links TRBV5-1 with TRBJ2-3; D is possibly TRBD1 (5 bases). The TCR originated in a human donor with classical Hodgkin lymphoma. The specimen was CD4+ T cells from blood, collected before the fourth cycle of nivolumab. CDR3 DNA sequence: TGCGCCAGCAAATCAGGGCTCAGCACAGATACGCAGTATTTT. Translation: CASKSGLSTDTQYF.